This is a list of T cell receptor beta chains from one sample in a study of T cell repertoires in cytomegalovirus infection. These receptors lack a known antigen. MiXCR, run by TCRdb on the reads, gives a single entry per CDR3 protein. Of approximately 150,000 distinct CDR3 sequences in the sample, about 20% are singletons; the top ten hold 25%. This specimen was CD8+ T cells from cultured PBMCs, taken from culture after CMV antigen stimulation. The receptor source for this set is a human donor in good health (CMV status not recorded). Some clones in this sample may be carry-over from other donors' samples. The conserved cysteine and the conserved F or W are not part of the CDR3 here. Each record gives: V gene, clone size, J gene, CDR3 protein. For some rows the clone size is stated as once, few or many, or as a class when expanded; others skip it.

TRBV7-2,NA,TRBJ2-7,ASSGELGAAYEQY
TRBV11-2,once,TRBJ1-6,ASSLVHGPNSPLH
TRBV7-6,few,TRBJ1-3,ASSSSRRDVY
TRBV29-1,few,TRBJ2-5,SASRIEVGETQY
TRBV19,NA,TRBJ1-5,ASSIGAGRQPQH
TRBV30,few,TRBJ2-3,AWSWTASTDTQY
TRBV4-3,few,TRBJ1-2,ASSQDPGQVLGGYT
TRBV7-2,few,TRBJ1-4,ASSLVEFDEKLF
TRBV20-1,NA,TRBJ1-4,SAREPPEGRDNEKLF
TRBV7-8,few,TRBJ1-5,ATSQGPNQPQH
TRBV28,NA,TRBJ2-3,ASSLPRGLTDTQY
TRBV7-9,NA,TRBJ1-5,ASSPDSGNQPQH
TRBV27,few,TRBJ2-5,ASSFFGETQY
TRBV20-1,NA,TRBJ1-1,SARGGPVQFPTEAF
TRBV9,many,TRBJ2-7,ASGRGRGQTEQY
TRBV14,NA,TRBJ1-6,ASSFLALGLDSPLH
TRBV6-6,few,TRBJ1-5,ASSYPGQINQPQH
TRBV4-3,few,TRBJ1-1,ASSQYRGSHTEAF
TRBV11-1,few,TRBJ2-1,ASSLAGYEQF
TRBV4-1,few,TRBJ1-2,ASSQNVPGQGQEYYGYT
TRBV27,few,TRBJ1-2,ASSFNPSGGGYT
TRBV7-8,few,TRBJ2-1,ASSGRGKSYNEQF
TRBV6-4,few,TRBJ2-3,ASRRDSGGPGGPDTQY
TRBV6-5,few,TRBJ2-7,ASSWKNSHYEQY
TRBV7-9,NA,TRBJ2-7,ASSSGGWQY
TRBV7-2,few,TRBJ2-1,ASSLRVLAGGPLSSYNEQF
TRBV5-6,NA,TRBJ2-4,ASSPGQLAKNIQY
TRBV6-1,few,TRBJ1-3,ASSEVPWSSGNTIY
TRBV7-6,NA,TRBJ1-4,ASSPQTSTNEKLF
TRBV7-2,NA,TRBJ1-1,ASSPLGAGHTEAF
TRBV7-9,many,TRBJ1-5,ASSIQGKPQH
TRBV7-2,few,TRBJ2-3,ASSLFAGGTDTQY